Sequencing of this T cell receptor (beta chain) was carried out in a study of CD8 T cells in ankylosing spondylitis. This CDR3 is built from 14 residues. V shed 8 bases and J shed 5 bases, with 18 bases lying between them. Germline V gene data show CDR1 as MNHNS and CDR2 as SASEGT. A quantitative 5'-RACE method, one with molecular barcodes, was used to make TCR beta libraries. From the 5' RACE reads, TCRdb called clonotypes with MiXCR, one entry per CDR3 protein. The table lists about 480,000 distinct CDR3 sequences, about a sixth of them singletons. The study's findings and limits: A TCR beta motif of several highly homologous variants appeared characteristic of ankylosing spondylitis blood. Earlier studies detected some motif variants in reactive arthritis synovial fluid and blood.

In the case of this clonotype: The target antigen is unknown.

The TCR sequence derives from a male donor with ankylosing spondylitis. V and J are TRBV6-1 and TRBJ1-2, with no clear D. Source material: blood, either unsorted or a sorted T cell fraction (not recorded which). The CDR3 DNA follows: TGTGCCAGCTTCTTTTCTGGGAGGCCTTATGGCTACACCTTC. Residues: CASFFSGRPYGYTF.